This is a list of T cell receptor beta chains from one sample in a study of shared clonotypes between healthy human individuals. The protocol was immunoSEQ multiplex PCR, while the TCRdb copy is restricted to in-frame clones and leaves out a portion. The sample yields about 490,000 clones, 70% to 85% seen once. The sequenced sample consisted of PBMCs. Source of these receptors: a woman aged 40 to 55 in good health. Some clones in this sample may be carry-over from other donors' samples. Both conserved end residues are part of each CDR3. Each record gives: J gene, D gene, clone size, V gene, CDR3 protein, CDR3 DNA. The D gene is left open where the match is weak. A row's size may be missing; if present it is once, few, many or a size class.

j_call: TRBJ2-3
d_call: -
clone_size: -
v_call: TRBV5-1
cdr3_aa: CASSLGYGSSTDTQYF
cdr3_nt: TGCGCCAGCAGCTTGGGGTACGGGTCTAGCACAGATACGCAGTATTTT

j_call: TRBJ1-2
d_call: TRBD1
clone_size: -
v_call: TRBV19
cdr3_aa: CASSPDRDRGGYTF
cdr3_nt: TGTGCCAGTAGTCCCGACAGGGATCGGGGTGGCTACACCTTC

j_call: TRBJ2-1
d_call: -
clone_size: few
v_call: TRBV6-6
cdr3_aa: CASSPEGGEQFF
cdr3_nt: TGTGCCAGCAGTCCAGAGGGGGGTGAGCAGTTCTTC

j_call: TRBJ1-2
d_call: -
clone_size: -
v_call: TRBV29-1
cdr3_aa: CSVEAQKNYGYTF
cdr3_nt: TGCAGCGTTGAAGCGCAGAAAAACTATGGCTACACCTTC

j_call: TRBJ1-1
d_call: -
clone_size: few
v_call: TRBV4-1
cdr3_aa: CASSQRTHVDQFTEAFF
cdr3_nt: TGCGCCAGCAGCCAACGAACCCACGTGGATCAGTTCACTGAAGCTTTCTTT

j_call: TRBJ2-1
d_call: -
clone_size: -
v_call: TRBV5-1
cdr3_aa: CASSGHNEQFF
cdr3_nt: TGCGCCAGCAGCGGGCATAATGAGCAGTTCTTC

j_call: TRBJ2-7
d_call: -
clone_size: -
v_call: TRBV7-2
cdr3_aa: CASTQVYYEQYF
cdr3_nt: TGTGCCAGCACACAGGTTTACTACGAGCAGTACTTC

j_call: TRBJ1-3
d_call: -
clone_size: -
v_call: TRBV25-1
cdr3_aa: CASSESVGAGSAGNTIYF
cdr3_nt: TGTGCCAGCAGTGAATCGGTGGGGGCAGGATCGGCCGGAAACACCATATATTTT

j_call: TRBJ1-1
d_call: -
clone_size: -
v_call: TRBV7-2
cdr3_aa: CASSLRGRDTEAFF
cdr3_nt: TGTGCCAGCAGCTTACGAGGGAGGGACACTGAAGCTTTCTTT

j_call: TRBJ2-1
d_call: -
clone_size: -
v_call: TRBV19
cdr3_aa: CASSIDRIRVGDEQFF
cdr3_nt: TGTGCCAGTAGTATAGATCGGATCCGGGTCGGCGATGAGCAGTTCTTC

j_call: TRBJ1-1
d_call: -
clone_size: -
v_call: TRBV7-2
cdr3_aa: CASSSTLPYSGVFF
cdr3_nt: TGTGCCAGCAGCTCTACCTTACCCTATAGTGGGGTTTTCTTT

j_call: TRBJ2-1
d_call: TRBD1
clone_size: -
v_call: TRBV11-1
cdr3_aa: CASQPGTGPHNEQFF
cdr3_nt: TGTGCCAGCCAGCCCGGGACAGGGCCCCACAATGAGCAGTTCTTC

j_call: TRBJ2-5
d_call: TRBD1
clone_size: -
v_call: TRBV29-1
cdr3_aa: CSVVGLGQGADEQYF
cdr3_nt: TGCAGCGTTGTAGGTTTGGGACAGGGGGCTGATGAGCAGTACTTC

j_call: TRBJ2-4
d_call: TRBD2
clone_size: -
v_call: TRBV6-1
cdr3_aa: CASSEPSGYIQYF
cdr3_nt: TGTGCCAGCAGTGAGCCTAGCGGTTACATTCAGTACTTC

j_call: TRBJ2-7
d_call: -
clone_size: once
v_call: TRBV19
cdr3_aa: CASSNSRGHEQYF
cdr3_nt: TGTGCCAGTAGCAATTCCAGGGGACACGAGCAGTACTTC

j_call: TRBJ1-1
d_call: -
clone_size: once
v_call: TRBV5-6
cdr3_aa: CASSLVLNTEAFF
cdr3_nt: TGTGCCAGCAGCTTGGTTCTGAACACTGAAGCTTTCTTT

j_call: TRBJ2-5
d_call: -
clone_size: -
v_call: TRBV7-2
cdr3_aa: CASSSLAPETQYF
cdr3_nt: TGTGCCAGCAGCAGCTTAGCGCCAGAGACCCAGTACTTC

j_call: TRBJ1-1
d_call: TRBD1
clone_size: few
v_call: TRBV7-9
cdr3_aa: CASSLGWAGGRNTEAFF
cdr3_nt: TGTGCCAGCAGCTTAGGGTGGGCAGGGGGCAGGAACACTGAAGCTTTCTTT

j_call: TRBJ2-3
d_call: -
clone_size: -
v_call: TRBV5-6
cdr3_aa: CASSLDLPPGTQYF
cdr3_nt: TGTGCCAGCAGCTTGGACCTACCCCCGGGTACGCAGTATTTT

j_call: TRBJ2-5
d_call: -
clone_size: few
v_call: TRBV7-2
cdr3_aa: CASSSRVQETQYF
cdr3_nt: TGTGCCAGCAGCAGCCGGGTCCAAGAGACCCAGTACTTC

j_call: TRBJ1-3
d_call: -
clone_size: -
v_call: TRBV7-2
cdr3_aa: CASSLALGYSGNTIYF
cdr3_nt: TGTGCCAGCAGCTTAGCGCTCGGGTACTCTGGAAACACCATATATTTT

j_call: TRBJ2-7
d_call: -
clone_size: -
v_call: TRBV10-3
cdr3_aa: CAIRAGQRTYEQYF
cdr3_nt: TGTGCCATCCGGGCGGGACAAAGAACCTACGAGCAGTACTTC

j_call: TRBJ2-2
d_call: TRBD2
clone_size: -
v_call: TRBV4-1
cdr3_aa: CASSQSVLAGSNTGELFF
cdr3_nt: TGCGCCAGCAGCCAATCTGTACTAGCGGGATCGAACACCGGGGAGCTGTTTTTT

j_call: TRBJ2-3
d_call: -
clone_size: few
v_call: TRBV25-1
cdr3_aa: CASSPPTQAGRTDTQYF
cdr3_nt: TGTGCCAGCAGTCCCCCTACTCAGGCGGGACGGACAGATACGCAGTATTTT

j_call: TRBJ2-1
d_call: TRBD2
clone_size: few
v_call: TRBV14
cdr3_aa: CASSQVSGSEQFF
cdr3_nt: TGTGCCAGCAGCCAAGTTAGCGGGAGTGAGCAGTTCTTC

j_call: TRBJ1-1
d_call: -
clone_size: once
v_call: TRBV7-8
cdr3_aa: CASSLTGDEAFF
cdr3_nt: TGTGCCAGCAGCTTAACGGGTGATGAAGCTTTCTTT

j_call: TRBJ1-5
d_call: TRBD1
clone_size: -
v_call: TRBV6-1
cdr3_aa: CASSEQTGDQPQHF
cdr3_nt: TGTGCCAGCAGTGAACAAACAGGGGATCAGCCCCAGCATTTT

j_call: TRBJ2-7
d_call: -
clone_size: -
v_call: TRBV20-1
cdr3_aa: CSASDSYEQYF
cdr3_nt: TGCAGTGCTTCGGACTCCTACGAGCAGTACTTC

j_call: TRBJ1-2
d_call: -
clone_size: -
v_call: TRBV30
cdr3_aa: CAWSVDSYGYTF
cdr3_nt: TGTGCCTGGAGTGTCGACAGTTATGGCTACACCTTC

j_call: TRBJ2-3
d_call: -
clone_size: -
v_call: TRBV4-3
cdr3_aa: CASSQDRSTDTQYF
cdr3_nt: TGCGCCAGCAGCCAAGATCGAAGCACAGATACGCAGTATTTT

j_call: TRBJ1-1
d_call: -
clone_size: -
v_call: TRBV9
cdr3_aa: CASSVDGVNTEAFF
cdr3_nt: TGTGCCAGCAGCGTGGATGGTGTGAACACTGAAGCTTTCTTT

j_call: TRBJ1-1
d_call: TRBD1
clone_size: -
v_call: TRBV29-1
cdr3_aa: CSVRRDRGAFF
cdr3_nt: TGCAGCGTTCGAAGAGACAGGGGGGCTTTCTTT

j_call: TRBJ2-2
d_call: -
clone_size: -
v_call: TRBV28
cdr3_aa: CASRLANTGELFF
cdr3_nt: TGTGCCAGCCGACTAGCGAACACCGGGGAGCTGTTTTTT

j_call: TRBJ2-5
d_call: TRBD2
clone_size: -
v_call: TRBV15
cdr3_aa: CATSRDWTSVQETQYF
cdr3_nt: TGTGCCACCAGCAGAGATTGGACTAGCGTACAAGAGACCCAGTACTTC

j_call: TRBJ2-3
d_call: -
clone_size: -
v_call: TRBV5-4
cdr3_aa: CASSPRVVGSTDTQYF
cdr3_nt: TGTGCCAGCAGCCCAAGGGTAGTGGGAAGCACAGATACGCAGTATTTT

j_call: TRBJ1-1
d_call: -
clone_size: -
v_call: TRBV6-1
cdr3_aa: CASSETGSGVAFF
cdr3_nt: TGTGCCAGCAGCGAAACGGGATCGGGGGTTGCTTTCTTT

j_call: TRBJ2-3
d_call: -
clone_size: -
v_call: TRBV10-3
cdr3_aa: CAISPSMGPASTDTQYF
cdr3_nt: TGTGCCATCAGTCCTAGCATGGGACCAGCTAGCACAGATACGCAGTATTTT

j_call: TRBJ1-2
d_call: -
clone_size: -
v_call: TRBV19
cdr3_aa: CASTAGDSVSGYTF
cdr3_nt: TGTGCCAGCACCGCGGGTGACAGTGTTTCGGGCTACACCTTC

j_call: TRBJ2-7
d_call: TRBD2
clone_size: -
v_call: TRBV9
cdr3_aa: CASSVGTSLYEQYF
cdr3_nt: TGTGCCAGCAGCGTTGGGACTAGTCTCTACGAGCAGTACTTC

j_call: TRBJ1-1
d_call: TRBD1
clone_size: once
v_call: TRBV7-6
cdr3_aa: CASSHREVGQGTEAFF
cdr3_nt: TGTGCCAGCAGCCACAGAGAGGTGGGACAGGGCACTGAAGCTTTCTTT

j_call: TRBJ1-4
d_call: -
clone_size: -
v_call: TRBV6-1
cdr3_aa: CASERGPTNEKLFF
cdr3_nt: TGTGCCAGCGAACGGGGGCCCACTAATGAAAAACTGTTTTTT

j_call: TRBJ2-7
d_call: -
clone_size: -
v_call: TRBV19
cdr3_aa: CASSGMRAGRSYEQYF
cdr3_nt: TGTGCCAGTAGTGGGATGCGGGCAGGGCGGTCTTACGAGCAGTACTTC

j_call: TRBJ2-2
d_call: TRBD1
clone_size: few
v_call: TRBV6-4
cdr3_aa: CASSGQGNGELFF
cdr3_nt: TGTGCCAGCAGTGGACAGGGCAACGGGGAGCTGTTTTTT

j_call: TRBJ2-5
d_call: -
clone_size: -
v_call: TRBV20-1
cdr3_aa: CSAGLETQYF
cdr3_nt: TGCAGTGCGGGCCTGGAGACCCAGTACTTC

j_call: TRBJ2-2
d_call: -
clone_size: few
v_call: TRBV4-1
cdr3_aa: CASSQDPPGRVDTGELFF
cdr3_nt: TGCGCCAGCAGCCAAGACCCCCCGGGCAGGGTAGACACCGGGGAGCTGTTTTTT

j_call: TRBJ2-7
d_call: -
clone_size: -
v_call: TRBV2
cdr3_aa: CASSGRDNSYEQYF
cdr3_nt: TGTGCCAGCAGTGGGCGGGACAACTCCTACGAGCAGTACTTC

j_call: TRBJ1-5
d_call: -
clone_size: -
v_call: TRBV15
cdr3_aa: CATSREGWEAPQHF
cdr3_nt: TGTGCCACCAGCAGAGAAGGGTGGGAGGCGCCCCAGCATTTT

j_call: TRBJ2-2
d_call: -
clone_size: -
v_call: TRBV10-3
cdr3_aa: CAISERQGLSGELFF
cdr3_nt: TGTGCCATCAGTGAAAGACAGGGACTCTCCGGGGAGCTGTTTTTT